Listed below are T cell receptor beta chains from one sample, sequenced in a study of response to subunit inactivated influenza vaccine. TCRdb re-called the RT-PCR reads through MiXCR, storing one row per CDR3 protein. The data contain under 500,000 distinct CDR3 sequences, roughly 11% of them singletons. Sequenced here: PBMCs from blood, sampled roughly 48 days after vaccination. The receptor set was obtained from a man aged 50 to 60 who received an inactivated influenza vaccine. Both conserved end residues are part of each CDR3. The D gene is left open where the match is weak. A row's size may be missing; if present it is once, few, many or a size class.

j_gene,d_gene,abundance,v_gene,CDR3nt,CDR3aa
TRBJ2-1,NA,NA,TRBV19,TGTGCCAGTAGTGTAGATCCCATAGGGGAGCAGTTCTTC,CASSVDPIGEQFF
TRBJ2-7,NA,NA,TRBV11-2,TGTGCCAGCAGCTTGACGGGTGGCGTCGCCTACGAGCAGTACTTC,CASSLTGGVAYEQYF
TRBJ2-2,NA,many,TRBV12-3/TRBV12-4,TGTGCCAGCAGGACGGGAGTCTTGGGGACCGGGGAGCTGTTTTTT,CASRTGVLGTGELFF
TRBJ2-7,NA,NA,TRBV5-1,TGCGCCAGCAGCCAACGCCCCTCAAACTACGAGCAGTACTTC,CASSQRPSNYEQYF
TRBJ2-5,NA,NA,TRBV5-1,TGCGCCAGCAGCTTGGAGGGGGGTTGGCGGGAGACCCAGTACTTC,CASSLEGGWRETQYF
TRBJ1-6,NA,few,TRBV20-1,TGCAGTGCCCCTTTGGGGACGAACAATTCACCCCTCCACTTT,CSAPLGTNNSPLHF
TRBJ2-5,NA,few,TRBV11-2,TGTGCCAGCAGACGTTTCGGGTCAAAAGAGCAAGAGACCCAGTACTTC,CASRRFGSKEQETQYF
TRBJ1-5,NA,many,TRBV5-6,TGTGCCAGCAGCTCCCGCTATCAGCCCCAGCATTTT,CASSSRYQPQHF
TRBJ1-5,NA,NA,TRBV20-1,TGCAGTGCTAGAGGTCAGTTCAATCAGCCCCAGCATTTT,CSARGQFNQPQHF
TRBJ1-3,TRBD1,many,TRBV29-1,TGCAGCGTTGAAAATGGCAACAGGGGGAGCATATATTTT,CSVENGNRGSIYF
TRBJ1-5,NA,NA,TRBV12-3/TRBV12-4,TGTGCCAGCAGCCCTCCCCAAGTTGGCAATCAGCCCCAGCATTTT,CASSPPQVGNQPQHF
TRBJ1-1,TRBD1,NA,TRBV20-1,TGCAGTGCTGGAAGACCCAGGGGGCGGGAGGACACTGAAGCTTTCTTT,CSAGRPRGREDTEAFF
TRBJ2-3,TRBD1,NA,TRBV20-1,TGCAGTGCTAGCAAACTGGGACAGGGGCGCACAGATACGCAGTATTTT,CSASKLGQGRTDTQYF
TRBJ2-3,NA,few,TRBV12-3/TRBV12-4,TGTGCCAGCAGTTTATCCTACGGTGGGGGGGCGGATACGCAGTATTTT,CASSLSYGGGADTQYF
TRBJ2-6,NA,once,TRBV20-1,TGCTGTGCTAGAGATTTTCAGCACGGCTCTGGGGCCAACGTCCTGACTTTC,CCARDFQHGSGANVLTF
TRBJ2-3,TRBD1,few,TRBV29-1,TGCAGCGTTGAGGGACAGGGTGCAGATACGCAGTATTTT,CSVEGQGADTQYF
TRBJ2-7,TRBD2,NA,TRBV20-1,TGCAGTGCTGGGCTTGGGGGGGGGTTTTCCTACGAGCAGTACTTC,CSAGLGGGFSYEQYF
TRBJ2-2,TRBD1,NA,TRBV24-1,TGTGCCACCAGTGATTTATGGACAGGGCCCCGCACCGGGGAGCTGTTTTTT,CATSDLWTGPRTGELFF
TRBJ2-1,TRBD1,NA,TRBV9,TGTGCCAGCAGTATAGGGGGGACAGGCTCCTACAATGAGCAGTTCTTC,CASSIGGTGSYNEQFF
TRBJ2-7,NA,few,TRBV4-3,TGCGCCAGCAGCCAAGAGCCCGGGGGTGGGTACGAGCAGTACTTC,CASSQEPGGGYEQYF
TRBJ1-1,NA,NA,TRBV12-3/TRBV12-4,TGTGCCAGCACCGAAACGGGTCCCAGGGAAGAAGCTTTCTTT,CASTETGPREEAFF
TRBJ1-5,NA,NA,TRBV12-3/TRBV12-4,TGTGCCAGCAGTTTAGTGGGGACGGATAATCAGCCCCAGCATTTT,CASSLVGTDNQPQHF
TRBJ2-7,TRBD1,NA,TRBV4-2,TGTGCCAGCAGCCTTAGGGGACAGGGTGATTCGGACAATTCCTACGAGCAGTACTTC,CASSLRGQGDSDNSYEQYF
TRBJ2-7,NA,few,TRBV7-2,TGTGCCAGCAGCGCTGGGCCTGGCAGCTCGCCCTACGAGCAGTACTTC,CASSAGPGSSPYEQYF
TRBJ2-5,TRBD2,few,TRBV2,TGTGCCAGCAGCGCTACCGGGACTAGGTCGTCGGAGACCCAGTACTTC,CASSATGTRSSETQYF
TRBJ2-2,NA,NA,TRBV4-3,TGCGCCAGCAGCCAGGGGGACTCCTTCACCGGGGAGCTGTTTTTT,CASSQGDSFTGELFF
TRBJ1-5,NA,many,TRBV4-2,TGTGCCAGCAGCCAAGATCAGACAGTTCTCAATCAGCCCCAGCATTTT,CASSQDQTVLNQPQHF
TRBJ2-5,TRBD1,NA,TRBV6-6,TGTGCCAGCAGTCACAGGGGGAAGGAGACCCAGTACTTC,CASSHRGKETQYF
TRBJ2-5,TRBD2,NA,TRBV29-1,TGCAGCGTTGAACTAGCGGGGGGGTCAGAGACCCAGTACTTC,CSVELAGGSETQYF
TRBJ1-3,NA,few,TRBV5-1,TGCGCCAGCAGCTTGACGGGGATCTCTGGAAACACCATATATTTT,CASSLTGISGNTIYF
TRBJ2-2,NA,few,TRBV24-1,TGTGCCACCAGTGTGTCTTCCGCCCCCGGGGAGCTGTTTTTT,CATSVSSAPGELFF
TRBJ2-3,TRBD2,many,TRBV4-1,TGCGCCAGCAGCCAAGTAGCGGGGGGCACAGATACGCAGTATTTT,CASSQVAGGTDTQYF
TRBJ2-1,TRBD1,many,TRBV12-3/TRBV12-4,TGTGCCAGCAGTCCGGGACAGGGTAGCAATGAGCAGTTCTTC,CASSPGQGSNEQFF
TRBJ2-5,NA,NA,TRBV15,TGTGCCACCAGCAACGCGGGGCAAGAGACCCAGTACTTC,CATSNAGQETQYF
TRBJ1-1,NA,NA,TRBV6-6,TGTGCCAGCAGTTCAGGAGGAGACACTGAAGCTTTCTTT,CASSSGGDTEAFF
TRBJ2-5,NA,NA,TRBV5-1,TGCGCCAGCAGCTTGGGCGGCGCGGGTGCAGAGACCCAGTACTTC,CASSLGGAGAETQYF
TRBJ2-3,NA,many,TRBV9,TGTGCCAGCAGCACTAACACAGATACGCAGTATTTT,CASSTNTDTQYF